The clone carrying this T cell receptor (beta chain) was picked up one time. Only in-frame clones appear in the TCRdb table, and some are missing; sequencing was by immunoSEQ multiplex PCR. The table lists over 300,000 clones, roughly 90% of them singletons, with 9.5% in the top ten. Recovered participants had two consecutive negative NP/OP PCR tests, healthcare professional clearance, or symptom resolution. V was cut by 7 bases and J by 2 bases, with 12 bases left in between. Germline V gene data show CDR1 as MDHEN and CDR2 as SYDVKM. The CDR3 loop spans 13 amino acids. The sample originates from a study of blood T cell repertoires in COVID-19.

The V and J genes are TRBV28 and TRBJ2-7; unclear D gene. The sequence was collected from a woman aged 40 to 50 who had recovered from COVID-19. Sequenced material: PBMCs or T cells enriched from blood (not recorded which). Written as DNA, the CDR3 is TGTGCCAGCACACAGCAATCCCCCTACGAGCAGTACTTC. Amino acid sequence: CASTQQSPYEQYF.